Listed below are T cell receptor beta chains from one sample, sequenced in a study of T cells in Graves' hyperthyroidism and ophthalmopathy. TCRdb used MiXCR to reprocess the multiplex PCR reads, holding one entry per CDR3 protein. The table records about 570,000 distinct CDR3 sequences, roughly 50% of them present only once. The sequencing sample was made of peripheral blood or thyroid tissue (not recorded which). These receptors originate from an adult woman with Graves' disease, either hyperthyroidism or ophthalmopathy (not recorded which). CDR3s include the opening cysteine and the closing phenylalanine or tryptophan. A D gene is named only where the DNA matches it firmly. Expanded clones are given a class, and other clones once, few, many or no size at all.

length | D | J | V | size | CDR3 | DNA
15 | NA | TRBJ1-5 | TRBV2 | many | CASSDQTNSNQPQHF | TGTGCCAGCAGCGATCAAACAAATAGCAATCAGCCCCAGCATTTT
16 | TRBD1 | TRBJ1-2 | TRBV4-1 | many | CASSPGTGLANYGYTF | TGCGCCAGCAGCCCCGGGACAGGACTAGCTAACTATGGCTACACCTTC
17 | NA | TRBJ2-1 | TRBV7-9 | NA | CASSLVVWAQLKNEQFF | TGTGCCAGCAGCTTAGTGGTGTGGGCTCAACTGAAAAATGAGCAGTTCTTC
14 | NA | TRBJ2-2 | TRBV5-1 | many | CASSPQGQIGELFF | TGCGCCAGCAGCCCCCAAGGGCAGATCGGGGAGCTGTTTTTT
16 | NA | TRBJ1-6 | TRBV7-9 | NA | CASSLARTLGNSPLHF | TGTGCCAGCAGCTTGGCCCGTACCCTGGGGAATTCACCCCTCCACTTT
12 | NA | TRBJ1-1 | TRBV7-2 | NA | CASSPVRDEAFF | TGTGCCAGCAGCCCGGTCAGGGATGAAGCTTTCTTT
11 | NA | TRBJ2-5 | TRBV20-1 | once | CSARVQQTQYF | TGCAGTGCTAGAGTTCAGCAGACCCAGTACTTC
15 | TRBD2 | TRBJ2-7 | TRBV14 | NA | CASSDTSGRRNEQYF | TGTGCCAGCAGCGATACTAGCGGGAGGAGGAACGAGCAGTACTTC
14 | NA | TRBJ1-5 | TRBV15 | many | CATSFGQFNQPQHF | TGTGCCACCAGCTTCGGACAGTTCAATCAGCCCCAGCATTTT
11 | NA | TRBJ1-1 | TRBV27 | NA | CATLTRGEAFF | TGTGCCACTTTGACCCGGGGTGAAGCTTTCTTT
13 | TRBD1 | TRBJ1-1 | TRBV10-3 | NA | CAIRTGASTEAFF | TGTGCCATCCGTACAGGGGCAAGTACTGAAGCTTTCTTT
13 | NA | TRBJ2-5 | TRBV7-2 | NA | CASSYGAGETQYF | TGTGCCAGCAGCTATGGTGCAGGAGAGACCCAGTACTTC
11 | TRBD1 | TRBJ1-1 | TRBV10-2 | NA | CASKRDSKAFF | TGCGCCAGCAAGAGGGACAGTAAAGCTTTCTTT
13 | TRBD1 | TRBJ1-2 | TRBV10-3 | many | CAIMGQGIYGYTF | TGTGCCATCATGGGACAGGGGATCTATGGCTACACCTTC
14 | NA | TRBJ1-5 | TRBV20-1 | many | CSARLDSLNQPQHF | TGCAGTGCTAGACTGGACTCCCTCAATCAGCCCCAGCATTTT
13 | TRBD1 | TRBJ1-1 | TRBV10-3 | NA | CAIKGTENTEAFF | TGTGCCATCAAGGGGACAGAGAACACTGAAGCTTTCTTT
12 | NA | TRBJ1-2 | TRBV2 | once | CASRHPGLPGTF | TGTGCCAGCAGGCACCCGGGACTGCCGGGTACCTTC
13 | NA | TRBJ2-5 | TRBV7-2 | NA | CASSQRDKETQYF | TGTGCCAGCAGCCAACGGGACAAAGAGACCCAGTACTTC
11 | NA | TRBJ2-7 | TRBV2 | many | CASSVSYEQYF | TGTGCCAGCAGTGTAAGCTACGAGCAGTACTTC
16 | TRBD1 | TRBJ1-5 | TRBV7-8 | NA | CASSLMGDRVNQPQHF | TGTGCCAGCAGCTTAATGGGGGACAGGGTAAACCAGCCCCAGCATTTT
15 | NA | TRBJ2-5 | TRBV9 | NA | CASSVGWGGGETQYF | TGTGCCAGCAGCGTAGGGTGGGGGGGCGGTGAGACCCAGTACTTC
15 | NA | TRBJ2-7 | TRBV7-2 | many | CASSFQSSRVYEQYF | TGTGCCAGCAGCTTTCAGTCTTCGAGGGTCTACGAGCAGTACTTC
15 | TRBD2 | TRBJ2-7 | TRBV5-1 | NA | CASSSSGTSGEGQYF | TGCGCCAGCAGCTCCTCCGGGACTAGCGGAGAGGGGCAGTACTTC
18 | NA | TRBJ1-1 | TRBV7-6 | many | CASSWGRGVVGMNTEAFF | TGTGCCAGCAGCTGGGGCCGGGGGGTGGTCGGAATGAACACTGAAGCTTTCTTT
14 | TRBD1 | TRBJ2-7 | TRBV10-3 | NA | CAIGVQGGNYEQYF | TGTGCCATCGGGGTACAGGGGGGAAACTACGAGCAGTACTTC
15 | NA | TRBJ2-7 | TRBV6-5 | many | CASSNVLRGDYEQYF | TGTGCCAGCAGCAACGTACTCAGGGGGGACTACGAGCAGTACTTC
14 | NA | TRBJ2-3 | TRBV7-9 | NA | CASSPRLRRDTQYF | TGTGCCAGCAGCCCCCGTCTAAGACGGGATACGCAGTATTTT
12 | NA | TRBJ1-1 | TRBV29-1 | once | CSVATPNSEAFF | TGCAGCGTTGCCACACCGAACTCTGAAGCTTTCTTT
14 | NA | TRBJ2-7 | TRBV19 | NA | CASSMGSVDYEQYF | TGTGCCAGTAGTATGGGATCGGTCGACTACGAGCAGTACTTC
15 | NA | TRBJ2-2 | TRBV7-9 | many | CASSPAVSDTGELFF | TGTGCCAGCAGCCCCGCGGTATCCGACACCGGGGAGCTGTTTTTT
12 | NA | TRBJ1-1 | TRBV7-3 | NA | CASGLDYTEAFF | TGTGCTAGTGGTTTGGACTACACTGAAGCTTTCTTT
14 | NA | TRBJ2-6 | TRBV27 | NA | CASSVSSGANVLTF | TGTGCCAGCAGTGTGTCCTCTGGGGCCAACGTCCTGACTTTC
13 | TRBD1 | TRBJ2-7 | TRBV2 | many | CASIEQGLGEQYF | TGTGCCAGCATTGAACAGGGGCTTGGGGAGCAGTACTTC
15 | TRBD1 | TRBJ1-5 | TRBV28 | few | CASKPDRGQTQPQHF | TGTGCCAGCAAACCAGACAGGGGCCAAACTCAGCCCCAGCATTTT
14 | NA | TRBJ2-7 | TRBV7-2 | many | CASSLYQGNYEQYF | TGTGCCAGCAGCTTATACCAGGGGAACTACGAGCAGTACTTC
15 | TRBD2 | TRBJ2-5 | TRBV6-1 | many | CASSEGGLPQETQYF | TGTGCCAGCAGTGAAGGGGGACTACCCCAAGAGACCCAGTACTTC
12 | NA | TRBJ2-7 | TRBV29-1 | many | CSVRLATYEQYF | TGCAGCGTTCGTCTAGCTACCTACGAGCAGTACTTC
13 | NA | TRBJ2-7 | TRBV9 | NA | CASSPRESYEQYF | TGTGCCAGCAGCCCCCGGGAGTCCTACGAGCAGTACTTC
15 | NA | TRBJ1-1 | TRBV7-2 | many | CASTRQWSMNTEAFF | TGTGCCAGCACCCGACAGTGGAGTATGAACACTGAAGCTTTCTTT
13 | NA | TRBJ2-2 | TRBV19 | few | CASSIVGTGELFF | TGTGCCAGTAGTATAGTCGGCACCGGGGAGCTGTTTTTT
15 | TRBD2 | TRBJ2-2 | TRBV2 | many | CASSETSDHTGELFF | TGTGCCAGCAGTGAGACTAGCGATCACACCGGGGAGCTGTTTTTT
15 | NA | TRBJ2-7 | TRBV10-3 | NA | CAISSWDTGVDEQYF | TGTGCCATCAGCTCCTGGGACACGGGGGTCGACGAGCAGTACTTC
15 | NA | TRBJ1-3 | TRBV12-3/TRBV12-4 | NA | CASSRTPASGNTIYF | TGTGCCAGCAGCCGTACGCCGGCCTCTGGAAACACCATATATTTT
15 | TRBD2 | TRBJ2-3 | TRBV6-4 | many | CASSESNSGADTQYF | TGTGCCAGCAGTGAAAGTAATAGCGGGGCAGATACGCAGTATTTT
15 | NA | TRBJ1-6 | TRBV6-4 | NA | CASSDSTGENSPLHF | TGTGCCAGCAGTGACTCGACGGGGGAAAATTCACCCCTCCACTTT
22 | NA | TRBJ2-7 | TRBV7-7 | once | CASSSFYICSARGTGVGYEQYF | NA
15 | NA | TRBJ2-5 | TRBV11-2 | NA | CASSLVYGGRETQYF | TGTGCCAGCAGCTTAGTGTATGGGGGTCGGGAGACCCAGTACTTC
11 | NA | TRBJ2-7 | TRBV6-2/TRBV6-3 | few | CASSYPGQQYF | TGTGCCAGCAGCTACCCGGGACAGCAGTACTTC
11 | NA | TRBJ2-3 | TRBV20-1 | many | CSATLVDTQYF | TGCAGTGCTACCCTTGTGGATACGCAGTATTTT
17 | TRBD2 | TRBJ2-1 | TRBV10-2 | NA | CASSDLAGGGKYNEQFF | TGCGCCAGCAGTGATTTAGCGGGAGGTGGTAAATACAATGAGCAGTTCTTC
13 | TRBD1 | TRBJ1-5 | TRBV2 | many | CASRDRANQPQHF | TGTGCCAGCCGGGACAGGGCTAATCAGCCCCAGCATTTT
13 | TRBD1 | TRBJ1-1 | TRBV2 | NA | CASSETGETEAFF | TGTGCCAGCAGCGAGACAGGGGAAACTGAAGCTTTCTTT
14 | NA | TRBJ2-7 | TRBV10-3 | many | CAISEGDTSYEQYF | TGTGCCATCAGTGAAGGGGACACATCCTACGAGCAGTACTTC
14 | TRBD2 | TRBJ2-2 | TRBV29-1 | many | CSVATSGNTGELFF | TGCAGCGTGGCCACTAGCGGAAACACCGGGGAGCTGTTTTTT